This T cell receptor beta chain was recovered during a study of cytomegalovirus exposure and HLA in healthy donors. Study overall: Genotyping showed 81% of 300 to 450 donors falling in the Caucasian-associated ancestry cluster.

Comment on this clone: The antigen is unknown.

Findings and limits, study-wide: Fewer than 200 TCR beta chains were listed as cytomegalovirus-associated. CMV antigen specificity was confirmed in vitro for three CMV-associated chains. Excluded were some V segments that proved indistinguishable, including TRBV6-2 and TRBV6-3.

The CDR3 is made up of 15 amino acids. The germline V gene encodes CDR1 SGHAT and CDR2 FQNNGV. Trimming removed 5 bases from V and 2 bases from J; junction bases left unmatched: 6. PCR primers comprised 60 Vbeta and 13 Jbeta primers. Profiled with immunoSEQ multiplex PCR; TCRdb holds only in-frame clones, not every one. The table includes some 200,000 clones, 75% to 90% detected once. This TCR was recovered from a woman in her fifties or sixties in good health and CMV-seropositive. The sequenced material came from PBMCs. This chain uses TRBV11-2 with TRBJ2-3; the match to TRBD2 covers 8 bases. CDR3 loop: CASSQSGGLTDTQYF. The DNA of the CDR3 is TGTGCCAGCAGCCAAAGCGGGGGACTCACAGATACGCAGTATTTT.